These 32 T cell receptor beta chains share one sample of origin, sequenced in a study of blood T cell repertoires in COVID-19. Assay used: immunoSEQ multiplex PCR; TCRdb lists only in-frame clones, some missing. The table lists more than 250,000 clones, approximately 85% of them singletons. The sample taken for sequencing was peripheral blood. These receptor sequences come from a man aged 50 or older with active or convalescent COVID-19.

The chain has TRBV6-5 and TRBJ2-1; 11 bases line up with TRBD2. Germline lookup yields CDR1 MNHEY and CDR2 SVGAGI. CDR3 size: 15 residues. Trimming took 6 bases from V and 8 from J; bases not matched to a gene: 9. The CDR3 DNA is TGTGCCAGCAGCTTAGCGGGAGGGTCTCAGGATGAGCAGTTCTTC. This gives the protein CASSLAGGSQDEQFF.

This rearrangement joins TRBV4-1 to TRBJ2-1, with 12 bases aligning to TRBD2. The CDR3 sequence is 17 residues long. From germline, CDR1 is MGHRA and CDR2 YSYEKL. J gave up 4 bases and V 2 bases, and 6 bases lay outside the gene matches. The chain's CDR3 is CASSQRRLAGVYNEQFF. In DNA, the CDR3 is TGCGCCAGCAGCCAAAGGAGACTAGCGGGAGTTTACAATGAGCAGTTCTTC.

This chain joins TRBV25-1 and TRBJ2-1; TRBD2 matches 7 bases. Germline trimming cut 4 bases from V and 7 bases from J; bases unmatched to any gene: 13. Germline V gene lookup returns CDR1 MGHDK and CDR2 SYGVNS. The CDR3 contains 16 residues. The CDR3 DNA is TGTGCCAGCAGTGGCGATAGCGGGCCCCATGGGAATGAGCAGTTCTTC. It yields the protein CASSGDSGPHGNEQFF.

Remarks on this clone: A far larger clone is only one base removed, so a read error is likely. This chain connects TRBV7-6 to TRBJ2-2; D gene uncertain. Germline V lookup: CDR1 SGHVS, CDR2 FNYEAQ. Trimming left V 4 bases short and J 6 bases short, with 6 bases between. CDR3 length: 12 residues. As DNA, the CDR3 is TGTGCCAGCAGCTCCCCTTCCGGGGAGCTGTTTTTT. It encodes CASSSPSGELFF.

About this clone itself: Within the sample, other DNA sequences also encode this same CDR3. This chain links TRBV5-1 with TRBJ2-5; 13 bases align to TRBD2. Trimming at V came to 3 bases and at J to 5 bases, leaving 1 base not matched to a gene. CDR1 is SGHRS and CDR2 is YFSETQ in the germline V gene. The CDR3 is 14 amino acids. The chain's CDR3 is CASSSGLAGETQYF. CDR3 DNA sequence: TGCGCCAGCAGCTCGGGACTAGCGGGGGAGACCCAGTACTTC.

The CDR3 loop reads CASSSPGLAGPSSYNEQFF. The CDR3, as DNA: TGCGCCAGCAGCTCTCCGGGACTAGCGGGACCAAGCTCCTACAATGAGCAGTTCTTC. The rearrangement joins TRBV5-1 to TRBJ2-1; 13 nucleotides line up with TRBD2. V was clipped by 3 bases and J by 0 bases; unmatched bases: 9. The CDR3 has 19 residues. Germline values: CDR1 SGHRS, CDR2 YFSETQ.

CDR3 sequence (DNA): TGTGCCAGCAGTGATAGGGCGGGAGGGTCAACCTACGAGCAGTACTTC. Translation: CASSDRAGGSTYEQYF. The J gene is TRBJ2-7, the V gene TRBV25-1; TRBD2 agrees at 9 bases. After removal of 3 bases from V and 2 bases from J, the junction contained 8 bases not matched to a gene. CDR3 size: 16 residues. Germline CDR1 and CDR2: MGHDK and SYGVNS.

The J gene is TRBJ2-2, the V gene TRBV21-1; the table's D gene call, TRBD2, was not cross checked with the DNA. TRBV21-1 is noted as a pseudogene. The CDR3 is 16 residues long. The DNA of the CDR3 is TGTGCCAGCAGCTACTGGGAACGGCGGGTCACCGGGGAGCTGTTTTTT. It encodes CASSYWERRVTGELFF.

DNA of the CDR3: TGTGCCATCAGGGTGCGTCTTGACACTGAAGCTTTCTTT. It translates to CAIRVRLDTEAFF. The V and J genes are TRBV10-3 and TRBJ1-1; D gene uncertain. V shed 6 bases and J shed 3 bases, with 11 bases lying between them. Germline V gives CDR1 ENHRY, CDR2 SYGVKD. There are 13 residues in the CDR3.

This rearrangement joins TRBV5-8 to TRBJ2-5, with D tentatively TRBD1 (6 bases). The CDR3 sequence is 14 residues long. Deletions cut 3 bases from V and 5 bases from J, with 14 bases between. Germline CDR1 is SGHTS and CDR2 is YDEGEE. Written as DNA, the CDR3 is TGTGCCAGCAGCTACCAGGGGCGGCGGGAGACCCAGTACTTC. This codes for CASSYQGRRETQYF. The full variable domain, completed using reference TRBV5-8 and TRBJ2-5, is EAGVTQSPTHLIKTRGQQATLRCSPISGHTSVYWYQQALGLGLQFLLWYDEGEERNRGNFPPRFSGRQFPNYSSELNVNALELEDSALYLCASSYQGRRETQYFGPGTRLLVL.

This clone appeared a single time. The chain uses TRBV7-9 and TRBJ1-4; 7 bases align to TRBD1. This CDR3 has 15 amino acids. V lost 0 bases to trimming and J lost 8 bases; unmatched junction nucleotides: 6. Looked up from germline, CDR1 is SEHNR and CDR2 is FQNEAQ (reference sequence). In DNA, the CDR3 is TGTGCCAGCAGCTTAGCGGGCAGGGGGAAAGAAAAACTGTTTTTT. This translates into CASSLAGRGKEKLFF.

The V gene is TRBV5-1, the J gene TRBJ2-1; D may be TRBD1 (5 bases). The CDR3 extends over 15 amino acids. Trimming took 0 bases from V and 4 from J, leaving 11 bases between them. CDR1 is SGHRS, CDR2 YFSETQ, per germline. The CDR3 loop reads CASSLDSSGYNEQFF. CDR3 in DNA: TGCGCCAGCAGCTTGGACTCGTCAGGGTACAATGAGCAGTTCTTC.

This chain uses TRBV6-5 with TRBJ2-1; D uncertain. V lost 7 bases to trimming and J lost 5 bases, with 3 bases between them. Germline V CDR1 and CDR2: MNHEY, SVGAGI. The CDR3 consists of 10 residues. CDR3 DNA sequence: TGTGCCAGCATAGACAATGAGCAGTTCTTC. Translated: CASIDNEQFF.

The V call is TRBV5-1, the J call TRBJ2-5, with D possibly TRBD1 on 6 matching bases. CDR1 is SGHRS, CDR2 YFSETQ, per germline. With 0 bases removed from V and 5 bases from J, the gap between germline ends came to 11 bases. This CDR3 spans 14 amino acids. CDR3 region: CASSLAGTGETQYF. CDR3 in DNA: TGCGCCAGCAGCTTGGCCGGCACAGGGGAGACCCAGTACTTC.

This chain connects TRBV5-1 to TRBJ2-4, with a weak D call TRBD1 (6 bases). CDR1 is SGHRS and CDR2 is YFSETQ in the germline V gene. The CDR3 extends over 14 amino acids. The V gene lost 3 bases and the J gene lost 8 bases, with 15 bases spanning the gap. In DNA, the CDR3 is TGCGCCAGCAGCTCCCCCGCTGCAGGGGACATTCAGTACTTC. Residues: CASSSPAAGDIQYF.

The chain joins TRBV3-1 (or the pseudogene TRBV3-2) to TRBJ2-7, with TRBD1 matching over 8 bases. V gave up 4 bases and J gave up 2 bases; unmatched junction bases: 7. In germline, CDR1 is LGHDT, CDR2 YNNKEL (reference sequence). The CDR3 spans 15 residues. This CDR3 is CASSRAGQGPYEQYF. Written as DNA, the CDR3 is TGTGCCAGCAGCCGAGCAGGACAGGGCCCCTACGAGCAGTACTTC.

The rearrangement joins TRBV2 to TRBJ1-3; D uncertain. There are 15 residues in the CDR3. Germline V gene data show CDR1 as SNHLY and CDR2 as FYNNEI. V gave up 6 bases and J gave up 2 bases, with 14 bases separating them. The CDR3 sequence: CASRSTVIPGNTIYF. Written as DNA, the CDR3 is TGTGCCAGCAGATCCACAGTCATCCCTGGAAACACCATATATTTT.

The count of this clone is one. The chain links TRBV7-8 to TRBJ2-1; D is perhaps TRBD2 (5 bases). The CDR3 consists of 13 residues. The germline V gene encodes CDR1 SGHVS and CDR2 FQNEAQ. Trimming cost V 5 bases and J 4 bases, with 9 bases left between them. CDR3 sequence (DNA): TGTGCCAGCAGCGACTACACATACAATGAGCAGTTCTTC. It codes for CASSDYTYNEQFF.

The V call is TRBV5-5, the J call TRBJ2-1; 7 bases align to TRBD1. This CDR3 is 14 amino acids long. Trimming removed 3 bases from V and 10 bases from J; junction bases left unmatched: 10. Germline V gives CDR1 SGHKS, CDR2 YYEKEE (reference sequence). The CDR3: CASSWAQGVGEQFF. For the CDR3, the DNA is TGTGCCAGCAGCTGGGCCCAGGGGGTCGGGGAGCAGTTCTTC.

The rearrangement links TRBV5-4 to TRBJ2-5; D may be TRBD2 (5 bases). Trimming shortened V by 4 bases and J by 2 bases, and 9 bases separated the two germline ends. In germline, CDR1 is SGHNT, CDR2 YYREEE (reference sequence). The CDR3 runs to 13 residues. The CDR3 sequence is CASSPSTQETQYF. For the CDR3, the DNA is TGTGCCAGCAGCCCTAGCACTCAAGAGACCCAGTACTTC. Supplemented by reference TRBV5-4 and TRBJ2-5, the full variable domain reads ETGVTQSPTHLIKTRGQQVTLRCSSQSGHNTVSWYQQALGQGPQFIFQYYREEENGRGNFPPRFSGLQFPNYSSELNVNALELDDSALYLCASSPSTQETQYFGPGTRLLVL.

V gene TRBV6-5 combines with J gene TRBJ2-2; TRBD2 is a possible D gene (7 bases). V shed 6 bases and J shed 5 bases, with 13 bases lying between them. Germline V gene lookup returns CDR1 MNHEY and CDR2 SVGAGI. The CDR3 spans 14 residues. This CDR3 is CASSRGRGTGELFF. In nucleotides, the CDR3 is TGTGCCAGCAGCCGAGGGAGGGGGACCGGGGAGCTGTTTTTT.

The V call is TRBV6-5, the J call TRBJ1-1; no firm D call. Trimming left V 0 bases short and J 7 bases short, with 12 bases between. CDR3 length equals 14 residues. CDR1 is MNHEY and CDR2 is SVGAGI in the germline V gene. The CDR3 coding sequence is TGTGCCAGCAGTTACTCAATCAGCCTAGGTGAAGCTTTCTTT. Protein: CASSYSISLGEAFF.

The sample holds many counts of this clone. The rearrangement uses TRBV5-1 and TRBJ2-1; 9 bases match TRBD1. This CDR3 contains 15 residues. The V segment lost 1 base and the J segment 8 bases; nucleotides outside the gene matches: 7. Germline-derived CDR1 and CDR2 are SGHRS and YFSETQ. Written as DNA, the CDR3 is TGCGCCAGCAGCTTGAGTGGACAGGGGTTCGATGAGCAGTTCTTC. The encoded protein is CASSLSGQGFDEQFF.

The V gene is TRBV19, the J gene TRBJ1-3; TRBD1 is a possible D gene (5 bases). V was shortened by 5 bases and J by 6 bases, with 11 bases between the two germline ends. Germline CDR1 is LNHDA and CDR2 is SQIVND (reference sequence). The CDR3 length is 13 residues. CDR3 sequence (DNA): TGTGCCAGTAGTGCCGGGACTGAAAACACCATATATTTT. As protein: CASSAGTENTIYF.

This chain links TRBV3-1 (or the pseudogene TRBV3-2) with TRBJ2-3; TRBD1 aligns across 9 bases. V trimming: 4 bases; J trimming: 6 bases; junction bases outside the gene matches: 11. CDR1 and CDR2 from the germline V gene are LGHDT and YNNKEL (reference sequence). This CDR3 spans 16 amino acids. The CDR3 loop is CASSPGQGIQVDTQYF. The CDR3 DNA reads TGTGCCAGCAGCCCCGGACAGGGGATACAGGTGGATACGCAGTATTTT.

The chain carries TRBV6-6 and TRBJ2-4; 7 bases are shared with TRBD2. Looked up from germline, CDR1 is MNHNY and CDR2 is SVGAGI (reference sequence). V shed 7 bases and J 6 bases; nucleotides not matched to a gene: 12. The CDR3 runs to 15 residues. The DNA for the CDR3 is TGTGCCAGCACCTCGGGGGGATACGGATTAAACATTCAGTACTTC. It yields the protein CASTSGGYGLNIQYF.

This chain uses TRBV18 with TRBJ1-1; TRBD1 is a possible D gene (5 bases). V dropped 6 bases and J dropped 4 bases, with 18 bases sitting between them. The CDR3 consists of 15 residues. CDR1 KGHSH and CDR2 LQKENI come from the germline V gene. In DNA form, the CDR3 reads TGTGCCAGCTCCCCGTCGACCCCGGGGGGCACTGAAGCTTTCTTT. This codes for CASSPSTPGGTEAFF.

Here the CDR3 reads CASSQGTFGGQFF. The CDR3 nucleotides read TGTGCCAGCAGCCAAGGTACTTTCGGCGGGCAGTTCTTC. The chain has TRBV14 and TRBJ2-1; D uncertain. V was pared by 1 base and J by 12 bases, with 13 bases between. The CDR3 is made up of 13 amino acids. CDR1 and CDR2 (germline): SGHDN, FVKESK.

This rearrangement joins TRBV14 to TRBJ1-5; D call uncertain. V was cut by 1 base and J by 7 bases, with 8 bases left in between. The CDR3 contains 13 residues. Germline values: CDR1 SGHDN, CDR2 FVKESK. The CDR3 spells CASSQGLGQPQHF. The CDR3 DNA sequence: TGTGCCAGCAGCCAAGGACTCGGCCAGCCCCAGCATTTT.

The rearrangement links TRBV13 to TRBJ2-1; weak D call: TRBD2 (5 bases). This CDR3 has 14 amino acids. Between the trimmed V and J ends, which lost 4 bases and 15 bases, there was a span of 22 bases. The germline CDR1 and CDR2 sequences are PRHDT and FYEKMQ (reference sequence). In DNA form, the CDR3 reads TGTGCCAGCAGCTCTGACGGACTGAGCCGCAGTGCGTTCTTC. Translating it yields CASSSDGLSRSAFF. Filled out from reference TRBV13 and TRBJ2-1, the complete variable domain reads AAGVIQSPRHLIKEKRETATLKCYPIPRHDTVYWYQQGPGQDPQFLISFYEKMQSDKGSIPDRFSAQQFSDYHSELNMSSLELGDSALYFCASSSDGLSRSAFFGPGTRLTVL.

This sequence joins TRBV6-6 and TRBJ2-6; possibly TRBD1 for D (6 bases). Per germline, CDR1 MNHNY and CDR2 SVGAGI (reference sequence). Trimming removed 8 bases from V and 2 bases from J, with 10 bases in between. The CDR3 runs 14 residues. The CDR3 spells CASGKGAGANVLTF. The CDR3 DNA reads as TGTGCCAGCGGGAAGGGGGCTGGGGCCAACGTCCTGACTTTC.

The rearrangement uses TRBV7-3 and TRBJ1-5; 9 bases fit TRBD1. Losses at the gene ends were 2 bases for V and 3 bases for J; bases not matched to a gene: 5. Germline assignment: CDR1 SGHTA and CDR2 FQGTGA. CDR3 length: 16 amino acids. Written as DNA, the CDR3 is TGTGCCAGCAGCTTAGGACAGGGGATCAACAATCAGCCCCAGCATTTT. Amino acids: CASSLGQGINNQPQHF. Together with reference TRBV7-3 and TRBJ1-5, the CDR3 gives the full variable domain: GAGVSQTPSNKVTEKGKYVELRCDPISGHTALYWYRQSLGQGPEFLIYFQGTGAADDSGLPNDRFFAVRPEGSVSTLKIQRTERGDSAVYLCASSLGQGINNQPQHFGDGTRLSIL.